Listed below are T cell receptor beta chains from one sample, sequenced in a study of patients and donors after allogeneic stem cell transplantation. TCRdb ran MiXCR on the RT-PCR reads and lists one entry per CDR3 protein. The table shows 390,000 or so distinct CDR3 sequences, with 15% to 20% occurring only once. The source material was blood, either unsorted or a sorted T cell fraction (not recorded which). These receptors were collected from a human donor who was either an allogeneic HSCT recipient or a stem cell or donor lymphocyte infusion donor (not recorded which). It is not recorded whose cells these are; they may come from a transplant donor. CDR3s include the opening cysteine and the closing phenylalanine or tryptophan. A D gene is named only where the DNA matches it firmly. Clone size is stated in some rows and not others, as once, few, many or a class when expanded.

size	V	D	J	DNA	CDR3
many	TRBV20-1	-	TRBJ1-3	TGCAGTGCTAGAGTTGGAAACACCATATATTTT	CSARVGNTIYF
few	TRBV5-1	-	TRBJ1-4	TGCGCCAGCAGCTTGGCAGGCGCCAGGAAGGAAAAACTGTTTTTT	CASSLAGARKEKLFF
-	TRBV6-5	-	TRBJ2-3	TGTGCCAGCAGTTCACCCCATAGGGCTAGCACAGATACGCAGTATTTT	CASSSPHRASTDTQYF
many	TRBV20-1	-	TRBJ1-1	TGCAGTGCTAGTTCGAGTAGACTTCTCACTGAAGCTTTCTTT	CSASSSRLLTEAFF
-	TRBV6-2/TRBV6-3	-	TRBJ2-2	TGTGCCAGCAAGAGGGCCGGGGTAATGGAGCTGTTTTTT	CASKRAGVMELFF
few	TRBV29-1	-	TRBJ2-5	TGCAGCGTTCAAGGCAGGAGCTTCCAAGAGACCCAGTACTTC	CSVQGRSFQETQYF
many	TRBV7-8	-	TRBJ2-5	TGTGCCAGCAGTAGTGTGGAGACCCAGTACTTC	CASSSVETQYF
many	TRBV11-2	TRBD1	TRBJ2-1	TGTGCCAGCAGCGCAAATACAGGGGGTGAGCAGTTCTTC	CASSANTGGEQFF
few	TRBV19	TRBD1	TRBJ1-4	TGTGCCAGTAGTAACCGGGACAGAATTGAAAAACTGTTTTTT	CASSNRDRIEKLFF
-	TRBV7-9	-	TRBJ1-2	TGTGCCAGCAGCTCCATGGAAATACACTATGGCTACACCTTC	CASSSMEIHYGYTF
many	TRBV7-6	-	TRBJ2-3	TGTGCCAGCAGCTTAGGGACACTAGGAACCCCCACAGATACGCAGTATTTT	CASSLGTLGTPTDTQYF
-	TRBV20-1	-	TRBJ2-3	TGCAGTGCCACGGACAGCTCTAGCACAGATACGCAGTATTTT	CSATDSSSTDTQYF
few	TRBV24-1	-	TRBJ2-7	TGTGCCACCAGTGACCGGGCGCTAAACTACGAGCAGTACTTC	CATSDRALNYEQYF
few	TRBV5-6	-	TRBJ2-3	TGTGCCAGCAGCTTGGTACCTCTGACCACAGATACGCAGTATTTT	CASSLVPLTTDTQYF
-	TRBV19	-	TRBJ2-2	TGTGCCAGTAGTATGGCCGGACGGGGCACCGGGGAGCTGTTTTTT	CASSMAGRGTGELFF
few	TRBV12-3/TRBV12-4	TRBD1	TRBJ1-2	TGTGCCAGCAGCCTTACGGGTGGACAGGGTGCGCATGGCTACACCTTC	CASSLTGGQGAHGYTF
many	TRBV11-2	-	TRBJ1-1	TGTGCCAGCAGCTTAGATCGGGCGGCCGAAGCTTTCTTT	CASSLDRAAEAFF
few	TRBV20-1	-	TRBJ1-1	TGCAGTGCTAGAGATGAAGGAACAGGGAGGCCTTTCTTT	CSARDEGTGRPFF
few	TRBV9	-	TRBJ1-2	TGTGCCAGCAGCGCCGCCGACAGGAGCTATGGCTACACCTTC	CASSAADRSYGYTF
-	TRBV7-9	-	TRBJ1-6	TGTGCCAGCAGTCCCCCGGCTAGGAGTTCACCCCTCCACTTT	CASSPPARSSPLHF
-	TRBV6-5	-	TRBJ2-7	TGTGCCAGCACGCGGGTAACGGGTGAGCAGTACTTC	CASTRVTGEQYF
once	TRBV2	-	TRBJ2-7	TGTGCCAGCAGTGAAGAGACCTACGAGCAGTACTTC	CASSEETYEQYF
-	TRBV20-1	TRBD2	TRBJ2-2	TGCAGCGCCTTAGCGGGGGAGACCGGGGAGCTGTTTTTT	CSALAGETGELFF
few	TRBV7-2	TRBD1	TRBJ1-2	TGTGCCAGCAGCCCCCACCGGGACAGGGTTCAGCTGGGAGGCTACACCTTC	CASSPHRDRVQLGGYTF
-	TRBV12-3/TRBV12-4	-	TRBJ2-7	TGTGCCAGCAGTTTAGGGCGGGGGCGTACCTACGAGCAGTACTTC	CASSLGRGRTYEQYF
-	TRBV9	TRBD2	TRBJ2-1	TGTGCCAGCAGCGAGACTAGCGGGAGGGCCTACAATGAGCAGTTCTTC	CASSETSGRAYNEQFF
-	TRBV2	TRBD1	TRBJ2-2	TGTGCCAGCAGTGAAGGAGGGGGCCCCGGGGAGCTGTTTTTT	CASSEGGGPGELFF
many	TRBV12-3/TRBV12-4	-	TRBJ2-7	TGTGCCAGCAGTCTACCTAATTCCTACGAGCAGTACTTC	CASSLPNSYEQYF
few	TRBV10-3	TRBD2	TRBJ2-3	TGTGCCATCGGCGGAGGGAAAAGCGGGGGGGCCACAGATACGCAGTATTTT	CAIGGGKSGGATDTQYF
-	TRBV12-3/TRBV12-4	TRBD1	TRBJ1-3	TGTGCCAGCAGTTCAACAGGGGGCTCTGGAAACACCATATATTTT	CASSSTGGSGNTIYF
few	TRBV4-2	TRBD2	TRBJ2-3	TGTGCCAGCAGAGGGACTAGCGGGATGGTCACAGATACGCAGTATTTT	CASRGTSGMVTDTQYF
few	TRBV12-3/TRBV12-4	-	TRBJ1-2	TGTGCCAGCAGAATAATCAGTTTTACAGCTTCTTATGGCTACACCTTC	CASRIISFTASYGYTF
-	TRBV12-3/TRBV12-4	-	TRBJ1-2	TGTGCCAGCAGATCTCCGGGACTACTTAACTATGGCTACACCTTC	CASRSPGLLNYGYTF
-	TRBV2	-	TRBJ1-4	TGTGCCAGCAGGACTACTAATGAAAAACTGTTTTTT	CASRTTNEKLFF
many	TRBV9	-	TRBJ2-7	TGTGCCAGCAGCGTACTACTCGCCTACGAGCAGTACTTC	CASSVLLAYEQYF
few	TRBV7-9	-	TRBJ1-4	TGTGCCAGCAGCTTAGCACAGGGCGGGAGTGAAAAACTGTTTTTT	CASSLAQGGSEKLFF
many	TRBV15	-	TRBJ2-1	TGTGCCACCAGCAGAGATCCCCCTACTAATGAGCAGTTCTTC	CATSRDPPTNEQFF
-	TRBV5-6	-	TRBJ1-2	TGTGCCAGCAGCTCCGCTACAGAGAAAAGTAACTATGGCTACACCTTC	CASSSATEKSNYGYTF
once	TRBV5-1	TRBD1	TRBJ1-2	TGCGCCAGCAGCACCCTCCAGGGGGTCTATGGCTACACCTTC	CASSTLQGVYGYTF
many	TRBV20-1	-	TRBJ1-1	TGCAGTGCTAGAGAAGGGAACACTGAAGCTTTCTTT	CSAREGNTEAFF
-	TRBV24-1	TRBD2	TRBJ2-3	TGTGCCACCAGTGAAGCTAGCGGGGGGATCGCAGATACGCAGTATTTT	CATSEASGGIADTQYF
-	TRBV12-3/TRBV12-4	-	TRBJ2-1	TGTGCCAGCAGCCCCGTATCGGGCAGCCTGTTCTTC	CASSPVSGSLFF
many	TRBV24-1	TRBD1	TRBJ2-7	TGTGCCACCAGTGACCCCGGGACAGCCTACGAGCAGTACTTC	CATSDPGTAYEQYF
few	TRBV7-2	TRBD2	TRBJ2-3	TGTGCCAGCAGCTTAGCGACTAGCGGGAGACCAGATACGCAGTATTTT	CASSLATSGRPDTQYF
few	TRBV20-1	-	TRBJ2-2	TGCAGTGCCACCTCCATGGCCGGGGAGCTGTTTTTT	CSATSMAGELFF
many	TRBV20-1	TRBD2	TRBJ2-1	TGCAGTGCTAGAAAGCTCCTGGCGGGGGGGAACAATGAGCAGTTCTTC	CSARKLLAGGNNEQFF
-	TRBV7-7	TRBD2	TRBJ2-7	TGTGCCAGCAGCTCCGGACTAGCGGCGCCCACTCACGAGCAGTACTTC	CASSSGLAAPTHEQYF
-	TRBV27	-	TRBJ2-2	TGTGCCAGCAGGGCGGGTCACACCGGGGAGCTGTTTTTT	CASRAGHTGELFF
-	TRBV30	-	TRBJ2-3	TGTGCCTGGAGTGATGGAGATACGCAGTATTTT	CAWSDGDTQYF
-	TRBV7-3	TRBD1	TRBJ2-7	TGTGCCAGCAGCTTAAAGCCTCCGGGACAGGGATTATCCTACGAGCAGTACTTC	CASSLKPPGQGLSYEQYF
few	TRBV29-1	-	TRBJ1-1	TGCAGCGTTGAACGGCAGCTGATGAACACTGAAGCTTTCTTT	CSVERQLMNTEAFF
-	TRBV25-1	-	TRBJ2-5	TGTGCCAGCAGTGAACCCGGCAGGGAATACTTC	CASSEPGREYF
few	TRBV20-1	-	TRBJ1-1	TGCAGTGCTAGAGATCGACGGGAAACTGAAGCTTTCTTT	CSARDRRETEAFF
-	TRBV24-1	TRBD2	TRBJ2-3	TGTGCCACCAGTGATCAGCTAGCGGTCGGGACAGATACGCAGTATTTT	CATSDQLAVGTDTQYF
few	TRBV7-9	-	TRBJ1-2	TGTGCCAGCAGCCTTGACAGGAATGGCTACACCTTC	CASSLDRNGYTF
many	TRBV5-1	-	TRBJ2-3	TGCGCCAGCAGCTTGGCCCCGGTGGGGGGTGACACAGATACGCAGTATTTT	CASSLAPVGGDTDTQYF
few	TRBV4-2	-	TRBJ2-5	TGTGCCAGCAGCCAAGTGGGGAGACAAGCCCAAGAGACCCAGTACTTC	CASSQVGRQAQETQYF
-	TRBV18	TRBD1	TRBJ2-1	TGTGCCAGCTCAAGGACAGGGGGCGTCCTTTCCAATGAGCAGTTCTTC	CASSRTGGVLSNEQFF
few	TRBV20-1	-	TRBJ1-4	TGCAGTGCTAGGAAGAATGAAAAACTGTTTTTT	CSARKNEKLFF